This TCR beta chain comes out of a study of cytomegalovirus exposure and HLA in healthy donors. Notes on the study in general: HLA restriction was apparent for most CMV-associated TCR beta chains in a later analysis. High sensitivity and specificity were reportedly achieved when the classifier diagnosed cytomegalovirus status.

A note on this clone: Its antigen remains unidentified.

Primers included in the PCR were 60 Vbeta and 13 Jbeta primers. Generated by immunoSEQ multiplex PCR, the TCRdb table keeps only in-frame clones and is missing some. This table has approximately 200,000 clones, around four fifths appearing once. The V segment lost 7 bases and the J segment 6 bases; nucleotides outside the gene matches: 10. The CDR3 is made up of 15 amino acids. Germline-derived CDR1 and CDR2 are LNHDA and SQIVND (reference sequence). The sample taken for sequencing was PBMCs. The rearrangement uses TRBV19 and TRBJ1-5; 9 bases align to TRBD1. The source of this sequence is a woman aged 50 to 60 in good health and CMV-seropositive. In nucleotides, the CDR3 is TGTGCCAGTAATCTCTGGGGACAGGGACTTCAGCCCCAGCATTTT. Its translation is CASNLWGQGLQPQHF. The full variable domain, with the rest looked up from reference TRBV19 and TRBJ1-5, is DGGITQSPKYLFRKEGQNVTLSCEQNLNHDAMYWYRQDPGQGLRLIYYSQIVNDFQKGDIAEGYSVSREKKESFPLTVTSAQKNPTAFYLCASNLWGQGLQPQHFGDGTRLSIL.